These T cell receptor beta chains were read from a single sample in a study of T-cell reconstitution after alpha-beta-depleted transplantation in children. TCRdb analysed the PCR reads with MiXCR anew, one entry per CDR3 protein. The table lists 500,000 or so distinct CDR3 sequences, roughly an eighth of them singletons. The starting material was PBMCs, mostly from graft donor cells, obtained 180 days after TCRalphabeta/CD19-depleted stem cell transplant. The receptor source for this set is a female patient aged 2 to 10 who had a stem cell transplant for aplastic anemia, so the T cells may come from the graft donor. Each CDR3 is given with its conserved first and last residue. A D gene is named only where the DNA matches it firmly. The listing skips clone size in some rows; elsewhere it reads once, few, many or a size class.

TRBD2	TRBV27	TRBJ2-7	many	TGTGCCAGCAGTTCGGGACTAGACCCAGGGGCGCGCGAGCAGTACTTC	CASSSGLDPGAREQYF
-	TRBV7-2	TRBJ2-7	-	TGTGCCAGCAGCTTAAGGGGGAGGGCCCCATACGAGCAGTACTTC	CASSLRGRAPYEQYF
-	TRBV11-2	TRBJ2-1	few	TGTGCCAGCAGCGCCGCGGGGGCCTATGTGCAGTTCTTC	CASSAAGAYVQFF
TRBD2	TRBV7-9	TRBJ2-1	many	TGTGCCAGCAGCTTGTCCGGGAGGATGATTAATGAGCAGTTCTTC	CASSLSGRMINEQFF
TRBD2	TRBV10-3	TRBJ2-1	-	TGTGCCACCTGGGGACTAGCGGGAGAGCCCTACAATGAGCAGTTCTTC	CATWGLAGEPYNEQFF
-	TRBV3-1	TRBJ1-2	-	TGTGCCAGCAGCTACTCGACAGGCTTAGGGTACGGCTACACCTTC	CASSYSTGLGYGYTF
-	TRBV16	TRBJ2-7	few	TGTGCCAGCAGCCAATCTGGGGGGTTTGAAGCAGGGACCTACGAGCAGTACTTC	CASSQSGGFEAGTYEQYF
TRBD2	TRBV29-1	TRBJ2-3	many	TGCAGCGACGTCGAGTTAGCGGGCCACCATGCTAGCACAGATACGCAGTATTTT	CSDVELAGHHASTDTQYF
TRBD1	TRBV6-2/TRBV6-3	TRBJ2-1	many	TGTGCCAGCAGTTACGGGGGGACAGGGGACAATGAGCAGTTCTTC	CASSYGGTGDNEQFF
TRBD1	TRBV5-6	TRBJ2-2	many	TGTGCCAGCAGCTCGGACAGGGAAGACGGGGAGCTGTTTTTT	CASSSDREDGELFF
-	TRBV9	TRBJ2-1	few	TGTGCCAGCAGCGTGGCCCGCAGCTCCTACAATGAGCAGTTCTTC	CASSVARSSYNEQFF
TRBD2	TRBV28	TRBJ2-3	many	TGTGCCAGCAGATCTAGCGGGATCGTTTATACGCAGTATTTT	CASRSSGIVYTQYF
-	TRBV12-3/TRBV12-4	TRBJ1-2	-	TGTGCCAGCAACGACGGGGCAGCCAACTATGGCTACACCTTC	CASNDGAANYGYTF
TRBD1	TRBV27	TRBJ1-2	-	TGTGCCAGCAGTTCTAACAGGGGTGCCTATGGCTACACCTTC	CASSSNRGAYGYTF
TRBD1	TRBV12-3/TRBV12-4	TRBJ1-1	many	TGTGCCAGCAGATCCAACCACAGGGGGCAGGGAACTGAAGCTTTCTTT	CASRSNHRGQGTEAFF
-	TRBV7-2	TRBJ2-5	-	TGTGCCAGCAGCTTACCCGGGGGCAACCAAGAGACCCAGTACTTC	CASSLPGGNQETQYF
-	TRBV7-2	TRBJ1-1	few	TGTGCCAGCAGCTTTAGTTACAACTCGAACACTGAAGCTTTCTTT	CASSFSYNSNTEAFF
-	TRBV28	TRBJ2-1	once	TGTGCCAGCAGTCCCCGTATCCTAGCTAATGAGCAGTTCTTC	CASSPRILANEQFF
-	TRBV15	TRBJ2-7	-	TGTGCCACCAGCAGAGACCGATTTAGCCTTTCCTTCGGCGAGCAGTACTTC	CATSRDRFSLSFGEQYF
-	TRBV6-2/TRBV6-3	TRBJ2-1	-	TGTGCCAGCAGTTACCGTCCTAACTATGAGCAGTTCTTC	CASSYRPNYEQFF
TRBD1	TRBV28	TRBJ2-5	many	TGTGCCAGCAGCGACAGGGGTCTACAAGAGACCCAGTACTTC	CASSDRGLQETQYF
-	TRBV19	TRBJ2-2	few	TGTGCCAGTAGCCGGAGGGACACACAGTACACCGGGGAGCTGTTTTTT	CASSRRDTQYTGELFF
-	TRBV6-2/TRBV6-3	TRBJ2-5	-	TGTGCCAGCAGAATCGGTATGGAGACCCAGTACTTC	CASRIGMETQYF
-	TRBV9	TRBJ1-3	few	TGTGCCAGCAGCGTAGCTGCGGGGGGAAACACCATATATTTT	CASSVAAGGNTIYF